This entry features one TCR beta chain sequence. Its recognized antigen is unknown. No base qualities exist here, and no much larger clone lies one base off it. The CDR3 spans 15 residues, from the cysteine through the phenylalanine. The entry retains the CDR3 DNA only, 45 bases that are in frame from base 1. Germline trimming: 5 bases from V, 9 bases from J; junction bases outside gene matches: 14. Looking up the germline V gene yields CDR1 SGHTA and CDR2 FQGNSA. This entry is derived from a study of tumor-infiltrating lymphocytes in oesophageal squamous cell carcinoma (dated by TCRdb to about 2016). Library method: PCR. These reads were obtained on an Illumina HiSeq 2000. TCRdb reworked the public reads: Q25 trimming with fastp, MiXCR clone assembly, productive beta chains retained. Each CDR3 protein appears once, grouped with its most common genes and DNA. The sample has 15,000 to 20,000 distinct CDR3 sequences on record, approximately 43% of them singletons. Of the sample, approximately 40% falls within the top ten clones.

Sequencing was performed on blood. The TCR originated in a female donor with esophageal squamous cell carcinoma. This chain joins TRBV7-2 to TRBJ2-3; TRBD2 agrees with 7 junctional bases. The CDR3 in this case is CASSSGGGAPHTQYF. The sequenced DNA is TGTGCCAGCAGCAGTGGCGGGGGAGCCCCCCACACGCAGTATTTT.